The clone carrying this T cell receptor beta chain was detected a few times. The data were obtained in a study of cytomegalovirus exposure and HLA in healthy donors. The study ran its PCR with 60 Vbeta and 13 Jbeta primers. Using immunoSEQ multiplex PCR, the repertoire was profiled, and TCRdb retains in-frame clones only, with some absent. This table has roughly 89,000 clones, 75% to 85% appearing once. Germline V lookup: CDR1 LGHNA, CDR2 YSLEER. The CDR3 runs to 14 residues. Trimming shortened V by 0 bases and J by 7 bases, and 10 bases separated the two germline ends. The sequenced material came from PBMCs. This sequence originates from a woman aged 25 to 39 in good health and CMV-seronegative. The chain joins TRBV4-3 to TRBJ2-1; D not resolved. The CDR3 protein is CASSQDSVRNEQFF. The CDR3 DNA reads TGCGCCAGCAGCCAAGATTCCGTGAGAAATGAGCAGTTCTTC.